The 31 T cell receptor beta chains below were found in one sample sequenced in a study of identifying expanded T cells in peripheral blood. TCRdb's table, derived via immunoSEQ multiplex PCR, lists solely in-frame clones and lacks some. The sample holds over 100,000 clones, about 88% seen once. Input material: blood. These receptors all come from a person between 18 and 75 years old in good health.

About this clone itself: A junction boundary mismatches the germline segment, possibly from a read error. V and J are TRBV10-3 and TRBJ1-1; 7 bases map to TRBD1. The germline V gene encodes CDR1 ENHRY and CDR2 SYGVKD. This CDR3 has 14 amino acids. DNA of the CDR3: TGTGCCATCAGCGAGTCTACAGGGGCCACTGAAGCTTTCTTT. This sequence encodes CAISESTGATEAFF.

This chain uses TRBV6-5 with TRBJ2-3; D unresolved. The ends were cut back, 7 bases at V and 0 bases at J, with 14 bases in the middle. Germline-derived CDR1 and CDR2 are MNHEY and SVGAGI. This CDR3 is built from 15 residues. The DNA for the CDR3 is TGTGCCAGCACTGTGGGCGGAGCGAGCACAGATACGCAGTATTTT. Translated: CASTVGGASTDTQYF.

This chain joins TRBV29-1 and TRBJ2-1; D may match TRBD1 or TRBD2 (5 bases each). Per the germline V gene, CDR1 is SQVTM and CDR2 is ANQGSEA. The CDR3 is 14 residues long. The DNA of the CDR3 is TGCAGTCTATTGGGGCCAGGGAGCTACAATGAGCAGTTCTTC. Its translation is CSLLGPGSYNEQFF.

The chain joins TRBV6-6 to TRBJ1-1; unclear D gene. Trimming shortened V by 4 bases and J by 6 bases, and 18 bases separated the two germline ends. Germline lookup yields CDR1 MNHNY and CDR2 SVGAGI (reference sequence). This CDR3 is built from 15 residues. For the CDR3, the DNA is TGTGCCAGCAGTTCCTCTGGACCGATAGGAGCTGAAGCTTTCTTT. Translation gives CASSSSGPIGAEAFF.

The rearrangement links TRBV7-9 to TRBJ1-2; 9 bases are shared with TRBD1. The length of the CDR3 is 16 residues. Germline V gene sequence: CDR1 SEHNR, CDR2 FQNEAQ (reference sequence). Trimming took 1 base from V and 7 from J; bases not matched to a gene: 10. CDR3 nucleotide sequence: TGTGCCAGCAGCTTAGGAGGTATCGGGACAGGGTCTGGCTACACCTTC. Amino acids: CASSLGGIGTGSGYTF.

The chain is built from TRBV5-6 and TRBJ2-7; a weak D match, TRBD1 (5 bases). The V gene's germline CDR1 is SGHDT and CDR2 YYEEEE. The CDR3 is 15 amino acids. Deletions cut 4 bases from V and 3 bases from J, with 17 bases between. The CDR3 nucleotides are TGTGCCAGCAGCCTACGGTGGCAGGGAAACTACGAGCAGTACTTC. Protein product: CASSLRWQGNYEQYF.

The rearrangement joins TRBV28 to TRBJ2-5; D unclear. There are 13 residues in the CDR3. From germline, CDR1 is MDHEN and CDR2 SYDVKM. Trimming shortened V by 5 bases and J by 4 bases, and 11 bases separated the two germline ends. The CDR3 nucleotides are TGTGCCAGCAGTCCCCCGGGCCGAGAGACCCAGTACTTC. Protein: CASSPPGRETQYF.

The chain uses TRBV21-1 and TRBJ1-6. TRBV21-1 is deemed a pseudogene. The CDR3 length is 15 residues. The CDR3 loop reads CASRGPSSYNSPLHF. For the CDR3, the DNA is TGTGCCAGCAGAGGTCCTAGCTCCTATAATTCACCCCTCCACTTT.

This clone was seen a few times. The gene calls are TRBV30 and TRBJ1-5; a weak D match, TRBD1 (5 bases). The V end was cut by 5 bases, the J end by 2 bases, with 10 bases between. The CDR3 sequence is 13 residues long. Per the germline V gene, CDR1 is GTSNPN and CDR2 is SVGIG (reference sequence). The CDR3 bases are TGTGCCTGGGCCGCGACAGGCAATCAGCCCCAGCATTTT. Translation gives CAWAATGNQPQHF.

This clone was found once. This chain links TRBV19 with TRBJ2-5; D is possibly TRBD2 (6 bases). Trimming removed 5 bases from V and 3 bases from J, with 16 bases in between. CDR1 and CDR2 from the germline V gene are LNHDA and SQIVND (reference sequence). The CDR3 runs 15 residues. CDR3 in amino acids: CASSHKGLIEETQYF. In DNA form, the CDR3 reads TGTGCCAGTAGTCACAAGGGACTGATTGAAGAGACCCAGTACTTC.

The rearrangement links TRBV5-4 to TRBJ1-2; D uncertain. V lost 3 bases, J lost 8 bases, and 11 bases lay in between. This CDR3 has 12 amino acids. Germline V gene sequence: CDR1 SGHNT, CDR2 YYREEE (reference sequence). For the CDR3, the DNA is TGTGCCAGCAGCTATGAACCGGTAGGCTACACCTTC. It is translated as CASSYEPVGYTF.

The chain recombines TRBV5-8 with TRBJ1-3, with D tentatively TRBD1 (5 bases). From germline, CDR1 is SGHTS and CDR2 YDEGEE. This CDR3 is 15 amino acids long. The V gene lost 1 base and the J gene lost 3 bases, with 11 bases spanning the gap. The CDR3 coding sequence is TGTGCCAGCAGCTTGACTCGGGACGGTGGAAACACCATATATTTT. Its translation: CASSLTRDGGNTIYF.

This clone was recorded once. The rearrangement joins TRBV28 to TRBJ2-5; tentative D call: TRBD2 (6 bases). CDR1 and CDR2 from the germline V gene are MDHEN and SYDVKM. This CDR3 is built from 17 residues. Trimming stripped 4 bases from V and 4 bases from J, with 22 bases between. The CDR3 spells CASSWGTRGVRLETQYF. Here the CDR3 DNA reads TGTGCCAGCAGTTGGGGGACTCGCGGGGTACGGTTAGAGACCCAGTACTTC.

This rearrangement joins TRBV18 to TRBJ2-1; tentative D call: TRBD1 (6 bases). The germline V gene has CDR1 KGHSH and CDR2 LQKENI. V was shortened by 4 bases and J by 5 bases, with 15 bases between the two germline ends. This CDR3 region has 15 residues. The CDR3 sequence is CASSLQGPLNNEQFF. CDR3 in DNA: TGTGCCAGCTCACTGCAGGGGCCGCTAAACAATGAGCAGTTCTTC.

This clone showed up just a few times. The chain combines TRBV2 with TRBJ1-5; D gene uncertain. CDR3 length: 12 residues. Germline values: CDR1 SNHLY, CDR2 FYNNEI. Trimming took 5 bases from V and 0 from J, leaving 2 bases between them. CDR3 sequence (DNA): TGTGCCAGCAGTTTTAGCAATCAGCCCCAGCATTTT. Encoded protein: CASSFSNQPQHF.

The chain uses TRBV5-1 and TRBJ1-2; 11 bases map to TRBD1. The CDR3 contains 13 residues. J gave up 8 bases and V 3 bases, and 3 bases lay outside the gene matches. Germline V gene sequence: CDR1 SGHRS, CDR2 YFSETQ. CDR3 DNA sequence: TGCGCCAGCAGCTCGGACAGGGGGCTCGGCTACACCTTC. Protein product: CASSSDRGLGYTF.

The gene calls are TRBV28 and TRBJ1-1; 9 positions agree with TRBD1. J gave up 3 bases and V 8 bases, and 10 bases lay outside the gene matches. This CDR3 has 15 residues. The germline V gene has CDR1 MDHEN and CDR2 SYDVKM. The CDR3: CASPSGTGLYTEAFF. The DNA of the CDR3 is TGTGCCAGCCCGTCCGGGACAGGGCTCTACACTGAAGCTTTCTTT.

This sequence joins TRBV15 and TRBJ1-5; a weak D match, TRBD1 (6 bases). Trimming took off 4 bases at V and 2 bases at J, with 12 bases between the two ends. The length of the CDR3 is 15 residues. Germline V gene sequence: CDR1 LNHNV, CDR2 YYDKDF (reference sequence). CDR3 DNA sequence: TGTGCCACCAGCACCCGGACAGTCGGCAATCAGCCCCAGCATTTT. Its translation is CATSTRTVGNQPQHF.

This chain links TRBV6-5 with TRBJ2-7; D unclear. V lost 6 bases, J lost 2 bases, and 5 bases lay in between. This CDR3 is 11 amino acids long. Per germline, CDR1 MNHEY and CDR2 SVGAGI. CDR3 nucleotides: TGTGCCAGCAGATCCCCCTACGAGCAGTACTTC. Its translation: CASRSPYEQYF.

CDR3 sequence: CASSEGPGANVLTF. Here the CDR3 DNA reads TGTGCCAGCAGTGAGGGGCCTGGGGCCAACGTCCTGACTTTC. The rearrangement links TRBV6-5 to TRBJ2-6; the D call may be TRBD1 or TRBD2 (5 bases each). The CDR3 is made up of 14 amino acids. Germline CDR1 and CDR2: MNHEY and SVGAGI. Trimming pared 5 bases from V and 2 bases from J, leaving 7 bases between.

This chain joins TRBV18 and TRBJ2-6; a possible D gene is TRBD2 (6 bases). Germline CDR1 is KGHSH and CDR2 is LQKENI. Trimming took off 4 bases at V and 0 bases at J, with 10 bases between the two ends. The CDR3 is 16 residues long. The CDR3 loop reads CASSQSGSSGANVLTF. The CDR3 DNA reads TGTGCCAGCTCACAGTCCGGGAGCTCTGGGGCCAACGTCCTGACTTTC.

The genes are TRBV7-2 and TRBJ1-1; D is possibly TRBD1 (5 bases). V lost 4 bases to trimming and J lost 3 bases, with 9 bases between them. Germline V gene sequence: CDR1 SGHTA, CDR2 FQGNSA. This CDR3 is 13 amino acids long. The DNA for the CDR3 is TGTGCCAGCAGCTACCAGGGTTACACTGAAGCTTTCTTT. It translates to CASSYQGYTEAFF.

The rearrangement joins TRBV5-6 to TRBJ2-1; D not certain. The germline V gene encodes CDR1 SGHDT and CDR2 YYEEEE. Trimming took off 4 bases at V and 0 bases at J, with 14 bases between the two ends. The CDR3 length is 16 residues. CDR3 in DNA: TGTGCCAGCAGCCGGGCGATTAGAAGCTCCTACAATGAGCAGTTCTTC. This codes for CASSRAIRSSYNEQFF.

The chain is built from TRBV7-2 and TRBJ1-5; D remains ambiguous. This CDR3 is built from 13 residues. Between the trimmed V and J ends, which lost 6 bases and 5 bases, there was a span of 11 bases. Per the germline V gene, CDR1 is SGHTA and CDR2 is FQGNSA. CDR3 DNA sequence: TGTGCCAGCAGTGGGATTGCGCATCAGCCCCAGCATTTT. Residues: CASSGIAHQPQHF. The full variable domain, completed using reference TRBV7-2 and TRBJ1-5, is GAGVSQSPSNKVTEKGKDVELRCDPISGHTALYWYRQSLGQGLEFLIYFQGNSAPDKSGLPSDRFSAERTGGSVSTLTIQRTQQEDSAVYLCASSGIAHQPQHFGDGTRLSIL.

The chain employs TRBV6-5 and TRBJ1-1, with a weak D call TRBD1 (5 bases). With 2 bases removed from V and 3 bases from J, the gap between germline ends came to 10 bases. The CDR3 contains 14 residues. From germline, CDR1 is MNHEY and CDR2 SVGAGI. The CDR3 DNA is TGTGCCAGCAGTTACGCGGGCAGGGACACTGAAGCTTTCTTT. This translates into CASSYAGRDTEAFF.

The V call is TRBV6-5, the J call TRBJ2-7; D gene ambiguous. The V end lost 0 bases, the J end lost 8 bases, and 8 bases lay between the germline ends. The length of the CDR3 is 12 residues. Looked up from germline, CDR1 is MNHEY and CDR2 is SVGAGI. DNA of the CDR3: TGTGCCAGCAGTTACTCTGGAGCCAAGCAGTACTTC. Translated, it gives CASSYSGAKQYF.

With respect to this clone: This sample includes further DNA sequences coding for the same CDR3. This chain joins TRBV5-1 and TRBJ2-3, with D tentatively TRBD1 (6 bases). Germline CDR1 and CDR2: SGHRS and YFSETQ. The CDR3 spans 15 residues. Deletions cut 3 bases from V and 0 bases from J, with 11 bases between. DNA for the CDR3: TGCGCCAGCAGCTCGACAGGTCTTAGCACAGATACGCAGTATTTT. Protein product: CASSSTGLSTDTQYF.

This clone occurred a few times. V is TRBV6-5 and J is TRBJ1-2, with TRBD1 as a possible D gene (6 bases). V was cut by 2 bases and J by 11 bases, with 9 bases left in between. The CDR3 runs to 11 residues. The germline V gene has CDR1 MNHEY and CDR2 SVGAGI. CDR3 DNA sequence: TGTGCCAGCAGTTACAGAGGGGGGTACACCTTC. Amino acid sequence: CASSYRGGYTF.

The gene calls are TRBV19 and TRBJ1-3, with 7 bases matching TRBD1. The CDR3 loop spans 15 amino acids. Germline values: CDR1 LNHDA, CDR2 SQIVND (reference sequence). With V trimmed by 7 bases and J by 0 bases, 6 bases remained unmatched. The CDR3 region has the DNA TGTGCCAGTATCTTGGACAGGAGCTCTGGAAACACCATATATTTT. Translation gives CASILDRSSGNTIYF.

The chain carries TRBV2 and TRBJ2-1; TRBD2 matches at 7 bases. V trimming: 6 bases; J trimming: 2 bases; junction bases outside the gene matches: 4. Germline CDR1 is SNHLY and CDR2 is FYNNEI. This CDR3 region has 14 residues. The CDR3 coding sequence is TGTGCCAGCAGCCGACTAGCAGCCTACAATGAGCAGTTCTTC. It specifies CASSRLAAYNEQFF.

This clone was detected only once. Germline is not matched at one junction end, which may reflect a read error. The rearrangement uses TRBV29-1 and TRBJ1-6, with D uncertain. Germline V gives CDR1 SQVTM, CDR2 ANQGSEA. This CDR3 has 13 amino acids. The CDR3: CSVASGDNSPLHF. As DNA, the CDR3 is TGCAGCGTAGCCTCAGGAGATAATTCCCCCCTCCACTTT.